Below are 12 T cell receptor beta chains sequenced from a single sample in a study of blood T cell repertoires in COVID-19 (TCRdb year 2020). Libraries were made using the immunoSEQ multiplex PCR assay. Drawn from immuneACCESS, this table holds only the in-frame rearrangements with V and J called that TCRdb kept. Clones are partly lost; checked studies trace under half to an unresolved V gene and leave the rest unexplained. Across this sample there are 270,000 or so clones, with nearly 85% seen only once. Of the sample, approximately 9% falls within the top ten clones. The specimen was peripheral blood. These receptors were collected from a human donor in a cohort sampled during active COVID-19.

The chain couples TRBV5-6 to TRBJ2-5; 12 positions match TRBD2. There are 16 residues in the CDR3. Germline V CDR1 and CDR2: SGHDT, YYEEEE. V trimming: 2 bases; J trimming: 4 bases; junction bases outside the gene matches: 6. CDR3 protein: CASSLTSSGGAETQYF. The CDR3 nucleotides read TGTGCCAGCAGCTTAACGTCTAGCGGGGGGGCAGAGACCCAGTACTTC.

The CDR3 region has the DNA TGTGCCAGCAGCTCCGACAGCTTCTATGGCTACACCTTC. Its translation is CASSSDSFYGYTF. This rearrangement joins TRBV4-2 to TRBJ1-2, with a tentative D call TRBD1 (5 bases). Germline CDR1 and CDR2: LGHNA and YNFKEQ. The V end was cut by 5 bases, the J end by 4 bases, with 11 bases between. This CDR3 contains 13 residues.

J is TRBJ2-2 and V is TRBV12-3 or TRBV12-4; D gene ambiguous. The V gene lost 4 bases and the J gene lost 4 bases, with 4 bases spanning the gap. The CDR3 is 12 residues long. The CDR3 spells CASSSSTGELFF. Written as DNA, the CDR3 is TGTGCCAGCAGTTCCAGCACCGGGGAGCTGTTTTTT.

The chain joins TRBV28 to TRBJ2-7; 10 bases map to TRBD1. The germline V gene encodes CDR1 MDHEN and CDR2 SYDVKM. This CDR3 has 19 amino acids. V dropped 6 bases and J dropped 0; count of bases not matched to a gene: 17. CDR3 coding DNA: TGTGCCAGCAGCATAAAGACCCTTCCGGGGACAGGGGTCTCCTACGAGCAGTACTTC. It yields the protein CASSIKTLPGTGVSYEQYF. Together with reference TRBV28 and TRBJ2-7, the CDR3 gives the full variable domain: DVKVTQSSRYLVKRTGEKVFLECVQDMDHENMFWYRQDPGLGLRLIYFSYDVKMKEKGDIPEGYSVSREKKERFSLILESASTNQTSMYLCASSIKTLPGTGVSYEQYFGPGTRLTVT.

In its sample, this clone was seen once. The V and J genes are TRBV6-5 and TRBJ1-2; 9 nucleotides align to TRBD1. Germline-derived CDR1 and CDR2 are MNHEY and SVGAGI. The CDR3 loop spans 13 amino acids. The junction had 6 bases not matched to a gene; V was cut back by 7 bases and J by 6 bases. This CDR3 reads CASTWGQGNGYTF. CDR3 in DNA: TGTGCCAGCACTTGGGGACAGGGTAATGGCTACACCTTC.

The rearrangement links TRBV6-2 or TRBV6-3 to TRBJ2-2; D unresolved. The V end was cut by 2 bases, the J end by 7 bases, with 20 bases between. The CDR3 is 17 amino acids. Germline V gene data show CDR1 as MNHEY and CDR2 as SVGEGT. CDR3 bases: TGTGCCAGCAGTTACGTACGGAGTTGGTCGTTCAACGGGGAGCTGTTTTTT. Its protein is CASSYVRSWSFNGELFF.

CDR3 in DNA: TGTGCCAGCTCACCACTCCGCACCGGGGAGCTGTTTTTT. It specifies CASSPLRTGELFF. J is TRBJ2-2 and V is TRBV18, with D unresolved. The CDR3 is 13 amino acids. V dropped 1 base and J dropped 4 bases, with 4 bases sitting between them. The germline V gene encodes CDR1 KGHSH and CDR2 LQKENI.

CDR3 residues: CASSRLVAGGEEQFF. The CDR3 region has the DNA TGTGCCAGCAGCCGCCTGGTAGCGGGGGGGGAGGAGCAGTTCTTC. J is TRBJ2-1 and V is TRBV4-2, with 11 bases lining up with TRBD2. V was clipped by 4 bases and J by 10 bases; unmatched bases: 9. Germline CDR1 and CDR2: LGHNA and YNFKEQ. CDR3 length equals 15 residues.

The chain has TRBV5-8 and TRBJ2-1; no clear D gene. Trimming pared 2 bases from V and 5 bases from J, leaving 20 bases between. CDR3 size: 17 residues. The germline V gene has CDR1 SGHTS and CDR2 YDEGEE. This chain's CDR3 is CASSLLPDSTPNNEQFF. The CDR3 coding sequence is TGTGCCAGCAGCTTACTCCCTGACTCTACTCCTAACAATGAGCAGTTCTTC.

This chain connects TRBV5-1 to TRBJ2-3, with 8 positions matching TRBD2. The CDR3 spans 16 residues. Germline V gene sequence: CDR1 SGHRS, CDR2 YFSETQ. V shed 1 base, J shed 0 bases, and the junction held 4 bases outside the gene matches. The CDR3 loop reads CASSLFTSGSTDTQYF. DNA for the CDR3: TGCGCCAGCAGCTTGTTCACTAGCGGAAGCACAGATACGCAGTATTTT.

The V and J genes are TRBV5-5 and TRBJ2-3; perhaps TRBD2 as D (6 bases). The CDR3 has 13 residues. CDR1 and CDR2 from the germline V gene are SGHKS and YYEKEE (reference sequence). V was clipped by 4 bases and J by 9 bases, with 15 bases between them. In nucleotides, the CDR3 is TGTGCCAGCAGCACCGAGGGGAGGAAGACGCAGTATTTT. It translates to CASSTEGRKTQYF.

The chain has TRBV10-3 and TRBJ2-5; weak D call: TRBD2 (6 bases). Germline V lookup: CDR1 ENHRY, CDR2 SYGVKD. CDR3 length: 15 residues. Trimming left V 0 bases short and J 4 bases short, with 12 bases between. The CDR3 reads CAISESNGSPETQYF. The CDR3, as DNA: TGTGCCATCAGTGAGTCGAACGGGAGTCCAGAGACCCAGTACTTC.